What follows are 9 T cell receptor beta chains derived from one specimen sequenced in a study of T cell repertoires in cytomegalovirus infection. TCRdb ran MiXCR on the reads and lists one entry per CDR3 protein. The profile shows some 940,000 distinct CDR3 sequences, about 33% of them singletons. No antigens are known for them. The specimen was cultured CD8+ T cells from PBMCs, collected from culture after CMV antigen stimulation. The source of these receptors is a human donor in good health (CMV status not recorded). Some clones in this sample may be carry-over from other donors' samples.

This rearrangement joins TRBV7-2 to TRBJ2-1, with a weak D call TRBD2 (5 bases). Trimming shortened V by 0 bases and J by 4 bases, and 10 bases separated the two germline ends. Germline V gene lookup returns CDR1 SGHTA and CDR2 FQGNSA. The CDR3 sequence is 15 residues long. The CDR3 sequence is CASSLAGVAYNEQFF. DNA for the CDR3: TGTGCCAGCAGCTTAGCGGGAGTAGCATACAATGAGCAGTTCTTC. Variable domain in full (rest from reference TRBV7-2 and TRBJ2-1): GAGVSQSPSNKVTEKGKDVELRCDPISGHTALYWYRQSLGQGLEFLIYFQGNSAPDKSGLPSDRFSAERTGGSVSTLTIQRTQQEDSAVYLCASSLAGVAYNEQFFGPGTRLTVL.

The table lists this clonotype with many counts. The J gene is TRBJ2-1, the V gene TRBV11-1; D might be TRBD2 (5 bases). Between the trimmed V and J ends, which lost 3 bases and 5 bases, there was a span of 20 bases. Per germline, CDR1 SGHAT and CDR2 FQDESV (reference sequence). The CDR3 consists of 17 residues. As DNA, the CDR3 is TGTGCCAGCAGCTTTATCCGGAGGCTTGGTGTGGACAATGAGCAGTTCTTC. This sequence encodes CASSFIRRLGVDNEQFF.

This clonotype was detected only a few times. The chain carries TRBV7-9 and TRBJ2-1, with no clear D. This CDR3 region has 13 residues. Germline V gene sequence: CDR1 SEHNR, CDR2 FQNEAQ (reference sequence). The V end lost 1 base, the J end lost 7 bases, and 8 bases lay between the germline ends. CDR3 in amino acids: CASSLGPENEQFF. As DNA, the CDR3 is TGTGCCAGCAGCTTAGGACCGGAAAATGAGCAGTTCTTC.

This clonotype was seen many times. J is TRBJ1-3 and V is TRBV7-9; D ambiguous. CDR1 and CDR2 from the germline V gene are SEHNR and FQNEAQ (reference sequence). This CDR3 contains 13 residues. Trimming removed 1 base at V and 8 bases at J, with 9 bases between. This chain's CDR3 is CASSLVYLDTIYF. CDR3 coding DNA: TGTGCCAGCAGCTTAGTCTATTTGGACACCATATATTTT.

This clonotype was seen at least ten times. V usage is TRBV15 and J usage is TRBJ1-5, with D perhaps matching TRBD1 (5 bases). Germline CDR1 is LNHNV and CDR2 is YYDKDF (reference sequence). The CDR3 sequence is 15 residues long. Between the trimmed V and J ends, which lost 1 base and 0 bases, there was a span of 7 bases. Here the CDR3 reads CATSRAGYSNQPQHF. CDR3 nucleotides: TGTGCCACCAGCAGAGCAGGGTATAGCAATCAGCCCCAGCATTTT. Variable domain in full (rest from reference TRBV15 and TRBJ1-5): DAMVIQNPRYQVTQFGKPVTLSCSQTLNHNVMYWYQQKSSQAPKLLFHYYDKDFNNEADTPDNFQSRRPNTSFCFLDIRSPGLGDTAMYLCATSRAGYSNQPQHFGDGTRLSIL.

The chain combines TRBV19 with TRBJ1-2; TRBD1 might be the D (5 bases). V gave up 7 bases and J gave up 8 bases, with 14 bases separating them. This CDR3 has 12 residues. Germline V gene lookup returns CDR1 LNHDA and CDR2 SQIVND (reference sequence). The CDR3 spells CASTKGPLGYTF. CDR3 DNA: TGTGCCAGTACCAAGGGACCCTTGGGCTACACCTTC.

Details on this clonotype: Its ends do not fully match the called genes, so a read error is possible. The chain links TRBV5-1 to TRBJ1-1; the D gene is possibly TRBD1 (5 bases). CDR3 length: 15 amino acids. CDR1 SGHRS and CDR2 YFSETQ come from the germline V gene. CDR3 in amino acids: CASSLLDSMNTEAFF. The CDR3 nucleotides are TGTGCCAGCAGTTTATTAGACAGTATGAACACTGAAGCTTTCTTT.

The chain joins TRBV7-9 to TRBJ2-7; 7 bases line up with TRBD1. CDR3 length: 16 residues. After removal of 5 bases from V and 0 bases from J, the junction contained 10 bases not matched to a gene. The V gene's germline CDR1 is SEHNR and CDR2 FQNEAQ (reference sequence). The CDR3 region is CASSGEGTEVSYEQYF. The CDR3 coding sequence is TGTGCCAGCAGCGGGGAAGGGACAGAGGTCTCCTACGAGCAGTACTTC.

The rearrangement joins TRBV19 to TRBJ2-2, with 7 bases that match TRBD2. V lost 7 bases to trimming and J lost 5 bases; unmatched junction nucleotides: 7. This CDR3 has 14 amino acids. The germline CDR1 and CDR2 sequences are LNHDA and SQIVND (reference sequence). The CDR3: CASTWGGPTGELFF. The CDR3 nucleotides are TGTGCCAGTACGTGGGGGGGACCGACCGGGGAGCTGTTTTTT. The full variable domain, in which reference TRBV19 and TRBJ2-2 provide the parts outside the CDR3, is DGGITQSPKYLFRKEGQNVTLSCEQNLNHDAMYWYRQDPGQGLRLIYYSQIVNDFQKGDIAEGYSVSREKKESFPLTVTSAQKNPTAFYLCASTWGGPTGELFFGEGSRLTVL.